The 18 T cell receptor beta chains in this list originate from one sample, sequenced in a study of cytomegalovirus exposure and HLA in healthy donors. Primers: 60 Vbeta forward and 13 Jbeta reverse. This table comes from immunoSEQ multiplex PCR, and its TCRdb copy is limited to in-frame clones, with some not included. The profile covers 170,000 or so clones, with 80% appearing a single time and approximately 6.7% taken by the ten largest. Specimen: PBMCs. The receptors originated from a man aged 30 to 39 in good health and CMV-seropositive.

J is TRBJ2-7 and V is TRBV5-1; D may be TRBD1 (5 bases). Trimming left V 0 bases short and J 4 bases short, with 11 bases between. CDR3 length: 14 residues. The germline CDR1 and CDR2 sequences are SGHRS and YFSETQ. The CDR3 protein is CASSLDRRGYEQYF. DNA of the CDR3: TGCGCCAGCAGCTTGGACAGGAGAGGTTACGAGCAGTACTTC.

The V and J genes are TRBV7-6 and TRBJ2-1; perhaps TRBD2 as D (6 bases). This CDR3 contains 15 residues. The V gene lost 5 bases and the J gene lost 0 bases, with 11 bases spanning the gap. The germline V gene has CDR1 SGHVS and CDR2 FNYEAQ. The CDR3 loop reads CASSPSASSYNEQFF. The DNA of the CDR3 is TGTGCCAGCAGCCCTAGCGCCAGCTCCTACAATGAGCAGTTCTTC. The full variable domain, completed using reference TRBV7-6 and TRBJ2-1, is GAGVSQSPRYKVTKRGQDVALRCDPISGHVSLYWYRQALGQGPEFLTYFNYEAQQDKSGLPNDRFSAERPEGSISTLTIQRTEQRDSAMYRCASSPSASSYNEQFFGPGTRLTVL.

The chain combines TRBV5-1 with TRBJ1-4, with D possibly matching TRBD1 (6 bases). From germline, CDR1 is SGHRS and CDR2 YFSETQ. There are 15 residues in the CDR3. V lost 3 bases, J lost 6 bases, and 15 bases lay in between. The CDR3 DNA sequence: TGCGCCAGCAGCTGGGGTCCGGCAGGGGATGAAAAACTGTTTTTT. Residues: CASSWGPAGDEKLFF.

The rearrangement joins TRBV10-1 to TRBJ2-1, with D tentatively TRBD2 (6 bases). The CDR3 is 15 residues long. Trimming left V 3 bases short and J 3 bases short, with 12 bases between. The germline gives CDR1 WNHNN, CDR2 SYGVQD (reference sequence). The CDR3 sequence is CASSDVGGGYNEQFF. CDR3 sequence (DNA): TGCGCCAGCAGTGATGTGGGAGGCGGCTACAATGAGCAGTTCTTC.

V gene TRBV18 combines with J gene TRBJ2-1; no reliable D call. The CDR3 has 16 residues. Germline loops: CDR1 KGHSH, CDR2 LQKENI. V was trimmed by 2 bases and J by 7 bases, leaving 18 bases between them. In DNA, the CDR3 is TGTGCCAGCTCACCATCCCCGTCTAGTCCGGAAAATGAGCAGTTCTTC. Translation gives CASSPSPSSPENEQFF.

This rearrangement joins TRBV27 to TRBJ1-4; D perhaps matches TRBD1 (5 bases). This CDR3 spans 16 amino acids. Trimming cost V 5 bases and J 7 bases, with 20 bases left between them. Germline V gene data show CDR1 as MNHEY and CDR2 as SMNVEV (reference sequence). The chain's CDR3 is CASSPETAGSSEKLFF. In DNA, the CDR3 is TGTGCCAGCAGTCCGGAGACAGCTGGTTCTTCTGAAAAACTGTTTTTT.

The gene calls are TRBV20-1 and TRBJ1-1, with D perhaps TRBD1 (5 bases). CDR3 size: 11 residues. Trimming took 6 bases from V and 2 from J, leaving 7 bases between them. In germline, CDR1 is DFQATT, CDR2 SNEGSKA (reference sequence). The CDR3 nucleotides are TGCAGTGCGGGGGGAAACACTGAAGCTTTCTTT. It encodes CSAGGNTEAFF.

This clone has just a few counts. The CDR3 here is CASSSGNGTGTLNTIYF. The CDR3 DNA is TGTGCCAGCAGCAGCGGAAACGGGACAGGGACCCTAAACACCATATATTTT. This chain links TRBV21-1 with TRBJ1-3; TRBD1 is the table's D call and was not checked against the DNA. TRBV21-1 is tagged as a pseudogene. The CDR3 covers 17 residues.

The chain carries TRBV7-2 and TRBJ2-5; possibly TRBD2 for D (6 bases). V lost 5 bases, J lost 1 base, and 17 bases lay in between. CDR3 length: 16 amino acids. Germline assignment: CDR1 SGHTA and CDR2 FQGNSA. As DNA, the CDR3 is TGTGCCAGCAGCACGGGGGACCTAACTATCCAAGAGACCCAGTACTTC. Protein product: CASSTGDLTIQETQYF. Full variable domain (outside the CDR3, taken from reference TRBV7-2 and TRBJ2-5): GAGVSQSPSNKVTEKGKDVELRCDPISGHTALYWYRQSLGQGLEFLIYFQGNSAPDKSGLPSDRFSAERTGGSVSTLTIQRTQQEDSAVYLCASSTGDLTIQETQYFGPGTRLLVL.

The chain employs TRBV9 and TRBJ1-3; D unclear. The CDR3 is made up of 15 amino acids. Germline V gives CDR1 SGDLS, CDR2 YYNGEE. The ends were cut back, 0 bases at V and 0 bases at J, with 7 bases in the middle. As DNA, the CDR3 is TGTGCCAGCAGCGTAGGCGGGAGCTCTGGAAACACCATATATTTT. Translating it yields CASSVGGSSGNTIYF.

Here the CDR3 DNA reads TGTGCCAGCAGCTTAGGGGCTGCGACTAGCGACCACGAGCAGTACTTC. Encoded protein: CASSLGAATSDHEQYF. The chain is built from TRBV11-2 and TRBJ2-7, with 8 bases that match TRBD2. CDR1 and CDR2 from the germline V gene are SGHAT and FQNNGV. J was trimmed by 5 bases and V by 1 base; bases with no gene match: 10. The CDR3 is 16 residues long.

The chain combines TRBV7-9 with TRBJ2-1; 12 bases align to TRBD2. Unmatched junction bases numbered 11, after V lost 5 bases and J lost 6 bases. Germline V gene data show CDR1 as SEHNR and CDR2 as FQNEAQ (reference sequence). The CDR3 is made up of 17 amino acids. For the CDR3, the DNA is TGTGCCAGCAGCACCCGATCTAGCGGGGGGGCCATCAATGAGCAGTTCTTC. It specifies CASSTRSSGGAINEQFF.

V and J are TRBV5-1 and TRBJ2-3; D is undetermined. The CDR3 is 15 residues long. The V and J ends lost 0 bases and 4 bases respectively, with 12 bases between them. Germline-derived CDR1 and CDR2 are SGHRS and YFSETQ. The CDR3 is CASSLDGSNPDTQYF. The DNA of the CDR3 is TGCGCCAGCAGCTTGGACGGGTCCAATCCAGATACGCAGTATTTT.

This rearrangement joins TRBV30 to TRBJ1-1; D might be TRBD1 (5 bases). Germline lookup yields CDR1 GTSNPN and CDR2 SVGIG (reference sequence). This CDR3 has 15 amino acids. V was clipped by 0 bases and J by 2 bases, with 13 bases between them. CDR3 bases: TGTGCCTGGAGTGTGCTCGACAGAACAAACACTGAAGCTTTCTTT. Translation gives CAWSVLDRTNTEAFF.

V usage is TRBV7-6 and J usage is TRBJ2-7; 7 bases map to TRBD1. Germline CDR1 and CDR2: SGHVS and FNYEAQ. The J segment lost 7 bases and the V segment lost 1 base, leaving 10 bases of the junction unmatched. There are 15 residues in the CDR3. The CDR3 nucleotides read TGTGCCAGCAGCTTAGGGAACAGGGGATTAGGAGAGCAGTACTTC. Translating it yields CASSLGNRGLGEQYF. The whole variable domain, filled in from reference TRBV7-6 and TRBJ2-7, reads GAGVSQSPRYKVTKRGQDVALRCDPISGHVSLYWYRQALGQGPEFLTYFNYEAQQDKSGLPNDRFSAERPEGSISTLTIQRTEQRDSAMYRCASSLGNRGLGEQYFGPGTRLTVT.

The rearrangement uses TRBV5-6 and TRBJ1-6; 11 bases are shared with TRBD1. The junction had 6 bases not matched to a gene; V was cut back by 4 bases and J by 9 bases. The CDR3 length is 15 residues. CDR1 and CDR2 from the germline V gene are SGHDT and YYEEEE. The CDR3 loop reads CASSPGTGGVSPLHF. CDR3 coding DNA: TGTGCCAGCAGCCCCGGGACAGGGGGTGTTTCACCCCTCCACTTT.

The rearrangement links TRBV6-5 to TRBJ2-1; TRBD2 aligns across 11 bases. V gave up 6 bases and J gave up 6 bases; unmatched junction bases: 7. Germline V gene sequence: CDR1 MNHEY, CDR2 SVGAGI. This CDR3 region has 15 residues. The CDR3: CASRLAGGLVNEQFF. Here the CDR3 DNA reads TGTGCCAGCAGGCTAGCGGGGGGTTTGGTCAATGAGCAGTTCTTC.

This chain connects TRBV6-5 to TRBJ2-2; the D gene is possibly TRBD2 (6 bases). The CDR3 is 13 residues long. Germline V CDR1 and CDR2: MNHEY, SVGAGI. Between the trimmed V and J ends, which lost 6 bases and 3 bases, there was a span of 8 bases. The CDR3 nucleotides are TGTGCCAGCAGGACGGGGGACACCGGGGAGCTGTTTTTT. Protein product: CASRTGDTGELFF.